This is a list of T cell receptor beta chains from one sample in a study of OX40 agonist ivuxolimab in advanced cancers. Repertoires were generated with immunoSEQ multiplex PCR, while TCRdb's copy carries only in-frame clones and drops some. The sample includes 25,000 to 30,000 clones, almost 80% of them seen just once. The sequencing here drew on CD4+ or CD8+ T cells sorted from blood, taken in a trial of the OX40 agonist ivuxolimab. These receptors all stem from an adult with an advanced solid tumor such as melanoma, head and neck, liver or kidney cancer. Both conserved end residues are part of each CDR3. The order of the fields is clone size, V gene, D gene, J gene, CDR3 protein, CDR3 DNA. D genes are given only for firm matches. Rows may omit the clone size; those that give it use once, few, many or a size class.

-,TRBV29-1,-,TRBJ2-2,CSVVRGKEDTGELFF,TGCAGCGTTGTGAGGGGGAAAGAGGACACCGGGGAGCTGTTTTTT
-,TRBV12-5,-,TRBJ2-1,CASVLLDTYNEQFF,TGTGCTAGTGTTTTACTAGACACCTACAATGAGCAGTTCTTC
-,TRBV7-2,-,TRBJ1-2,CASSLSQGHYGYTF,TGTGCCAGCAGCTTGAGCCAAGGGCACTATGGCTACACCTTC
once,TRBV27,-,TRBJ2-2,CASSPTQGLDTGELFF,TGTGCCAGCAGTCCCACGCAGGGCCTCGACACCGGGGAGCTGTTTTTT
-,TRBV5-6,-,TRBJ1-1,CASSLVTEAFF,TGTGCCAGCAGCTTGGTAACTGAAGCTTTCTTT
-,TRBV19,-,TRBJ2-1,CASSIRLGGRLNEQFF,TGTGCCAGTAGTATCAGGTTAGGCGGGCGGTTAAATGAGCAGTTCTTC
once,TRBV21-1,-,TRBJ2-7,CASSESGGEYF,TGTGCCAGCAGCGAAAGCGGGGGGGAGTACTTC
-,TRBV6-1,-,TRBJ2-7,CAGGGPLGGSEQYF,TGTGCCGGGGGAGGGCCCTTAGGGGGTTCCGAGCAGTACTTC
-,TRBV6-5,-,TRBJ2-1,CASSSSSYNEQFF,TGTGCCAGCAGCTCGAGCTCCTACAATGAGCAGTTCTTC
-,TRBV6-5,-,TRBJ1-5,CASSYNREVKPQHF,TGTGCCAGCAGTTACAACAGGGAGGTAAAGCCCCAGCATTTT
few,TRBV5-4,-,TRBJ2-7,CASSLGQMYEQYF,TGTGCCAGCAGCTTGGGACAGATGTACGAGCAGTACTTC
-,TRBV5-8,-,TRBJ1-5,CASSLVDGVRDEQPQHF,TGTGCCAGCAGCTTGGTAGACGGCGTGAGGGATGAACAGCCCCAGCATTTT
-,TRBV5-1,TRBD2,TRBJ2-5,CASSKTSGGLQETQYF,TGCGCCAGCAGCAAGACTAGCGGGGGGCTTCAAGAGACCCAGTACTTC
-,TRBV27,-,TRBJ1-2,CASSFTVRNYGYTF,TGTGCCAGCAGTTTCACGGTCAGGAACTATGGCTACACCTTC
-,TRBV2,-,TRBJ1-1,CASTEGGWGDWGTEAFF,TGTGCCAGCACCGAAGGGGGATGGGGGGATTGGGGCACTGAAGCTTTCTTT
-,TRBV2,-,TRBJ1-1,CARGVGSNTEAFF,TGTGCCAGGGGGGTGGGCTCGAACACTGAAGCTTTCTTT
-,TRBV4-3,-,TRBJ1-6,CASSLNRVSYNSPLHF,TGCGCCAGCAGCCTAAACAGGGTCTCCTATAATTCACCCCTCCACTTT
-,TRBV5-6,TRBD1,TRBJ2-7,CASSPGTGVHEQYF,TGTGCCAGCAGCCCCGGGACAGGGGTACACGAGCAGTACTTC
-,TRBV7-6,TRBD1,TRBJ2-1,CASSLWGEQGADNEQFF,TGTGCCAGCAGCTTATGGGGAGAACAGGGGGCGGACAATGAGCAGTTCTTC
-,TRBV27,-,TRBJ1-1,CASVFQGLRTEAFF,TGTGCCAGCGTATTTCAGGGCCTTAGGACTGAAGCTTTCTTT
few,TRBV5-5,-,TRBJ1-5,CASSLEGRQGQPQHF,TGTGCCAGCAGCTTGGAGGGGAGGCAGGGACAGCCCCAGCATTTT
-,TRBV4-3,-,TRBJ2-7,CASSQDHTSYEQYF,TGCGCCAGCAGCCAAGATCACACCTCCTACGAGCAGTACTTC